This paragraph reports one T cell receptor beta chain. Its antigen is unknown. The data derive from a study of cytomegalovirus exposure and HLA in healthy donors. Study-level findings and limits: Later analysis demonstrated an association between a missense DCLRE1C variant and TCR beta V- and J-gene trimming.

PCR involved 60 Vbeta and 13 Jbeta primers. Here immunoSEQ multiplex PCR was the method, and the copy in TCRdb shows in-frame clones only, minus some. The sample lists 100,000 to 150,000 clones, roughly four fifths occurring once. Per the germline V gene, CDR1 is LNHDA and CDR2 is SQIVND (reference sequence). CDR3 size: 16 residues. Between the trimmed V and J ends, which lost 4 bases and 3 bases, there was a span of 15 bases. The sample taken for sequencing was PBMCs. The V gene is TRBV19, the J gene TRBJ2-2; D might be TRBD1 (6 bases). The TCR originated in a boy aged 5 to 17 in good health and CMV-seronegative. The CDR3 reads CASSTSSRGHTGELFF. The CDR3, as DNA: TGTGCCAGTAGTACCTCATCCAGGGGACACACCGGGGAGCTGTTTTTT.